The rows below give T cell receptor beta chains drawn from one sample of a study of beta chain features in type 1 diabetes. The data were produced by immunoSEQ multiplex PCR, yet TCRdb's version contains in-frame clones alone and is incomplete. This table has about 350,000 clones, roughly a fifth appearing once. The sample comprised naive CD4+ T cells from blood. All receptors come from a woman younger than 35 in good health. The CDR3 runs from the conserved cysteine through the conserved F or W. The D gene is left open where the match is weak. Expanded clones are given a class, and other clones once, few, many or no size at all.

size: -; V: TRBV25-1; D: TRBD1; J: TRBJ1-2; CDR3: CASSEWTGLDYGYTF; DNA: TGTGCCAGCAGTGAATGGACAGGGCTAGACTATGGCTACACCTTC
size: few; V: TRBV2; D: -; J: TRBJ1-2; CDR3: CASTLQGYGYTF; DNA: TGTGCCAGCACCCTGCAGGGCTATGGCTACACCTTC
size: -; V: TRBV29-1; D: -; J: TRBJ1-2; CDR3: CSVGVFRGYYGYTF; DNA: TGCAGCGTCGGGGTGTTCAGGGGATACTATGGCTACACCTTC
size: few; V: TRBV11-2; D: -; J: TRBJ1-3; CDR3: CASSLWASGNTIYF; DNA: TGTGCCAGCAGCTTATGGGCCTCTGGAAACACCATATATTTT
size: few; V: TRBV5-1; D: TRBD1; J: TRBJ1-4; CDR3: CASRFGTGSEKLFF; DNA: TGCGCCAGCAGATTCGGGACAGGGAGTGAAAAACTGTTTTTT
size: -; V: TRBV30; D: -; J: TRBJ1-2; CDR3: CAWTGNSGYTF; DNA: TGTGCCTGGACAGGGAATTCTGGCTACACCTTC
size: -; V: TRBV6-6; D: -; J: TRBJ2-7; CDR3: CASNKPGSSYEQYF; DNA: TGTGCCAGCAACAAACCCGGGAGTTCCTACGAGCAGTACTTC
size: -; V: TRBV18; D: TRBD2; J: TRBJ2-1; CDR3: CASSPVPAGNEQFF; DNA: TGTGCCAGCTCACCAGTCCCAGCGGGAAATGAGCAGTTCTTC
size: -; V: TRBV11-1; D: -; J: TRBJ2-7; CDR3: CASSQLTGFSEQYF; DNA: TGTGCCAGCAGCCAACTCACAGGGTTCTCCGAGCAGTACTTC
size: -; V: TRBV9; D: -; J: TRBJ2-1; CDR3: CASSVTYSYEQFF; DNA: TGTGCCAGCAGCGTAACGTATAGCTATGAGCAGTTCTTC
size: -; V: TRBV12-5; D: TRBD2; J: TRBJ2-5; CDR3: CASGLGSGGAPQETQYF; DNA: TGTGCTAGTGGTTTGGGCTCCGGGGGGGCGCCCCAAGAGACCCAGTACTTC